There are a few counts of the clone carrying this T cell receptor beta chain. Its antigen is still unknown. CDR3 size: 13 residues. Trimming left V 3 bases short and J 8 bases short, with 11 bases between. Germline V gene sequence: CDR1 MNHEY, CDR2 SMNVEV (reference sequence). This entry comes from a study of T cell repertoires in cytomegalovirus infection. Whole-study results and caveats: What dominated the ex vivo response were HLA-C-restricted CMV-specific TCR beta clonotypes. The cumulative frequency of public TCR beta families identified carriers of CMV plus the relevant HLA.

MiXCR was run by TCRdb on the reads, yielding one entry per CDR3 protein. The sample lists 70,000 to 95,000 distinct CDR3 sequences; about 29% were seen once. This TCR derives from a human donor in good health (CMV status not recorded). Some clones in this sample may be carry-over from other donors' samples. This specimen consisted of CD8+ T cells from cultured PBMCs, obtained from culture after CMV antigen stimulation. The chain uses TRBV27 and TRBJ2-1, with D possibly TRBD1 on 7 matching bases. CDR3 sequence: CASSLARGDEQFF. The CDR3 nucleotides read TGTGCCAGCAGTTTGGCCAGGGGGGATGAGCAGTTCTTC.